This TCR beta chain was recovered during a study of T-cell reconstitution after alpha-beta-depleted transplantation in children. General study results and limits: Reportedly, roughly two months post-transplant, alpha-beta T cells arose from several hundred expanded graft clones. Surviving recipient T cells and intrathymic progenitors accounted for some patients' high TCRbeta diversity at day 60. Most T-cell counts and diversity one year after the transplant came from T cells that were newly produced.

This clonotype was seen a handful of times. Its matching antigen is unknown. Trimming shortened V by 0 bases and J by 7 bases, and 8 bases separated the two germline ends. There are 14 residues in the CDR3. Germline CDR1 SGDLS, CDR2 YYNGEE. The TCRbeta library incorporated unique molecular identifiers. TCRdb passed the PCR reads through MiXCR, listing each CDR3 protein once. Among under 750,000 distinct CDR3 sequences listed, more than 20% were seen once. The V gene is TRBV9, the J gene TRBJ1-6, with D uncertain. Sequences were derived from PBMCs, mostly from graft donor cells, sampled 360 days after TCRalphabeta/CD19-depleted stem cell transplant. The receptor comes from a boy in the first two years of life who had a stem cell transplant for acute myeloid leukemia, so the T cells may come from the graft donor. The CDR3 DNA reads as TGTGCCAGCAGCGTAGACCCGGCGAATTCACCCCTCCACTTT. As protein: CASSVDPANSPLHF.